This T cell receptor (beta chain) was sequenced for a study of T-cell memory formation after mild COVID-19. Study conclusions and caveats: The study found contracting CD4+ clones mainly in CM and EM and contracting CD8+ clones in EMRA.

It was 5'RACE with constant-segment primers that produced the TCR alpha and TCR beta cDNA libraries, which carried sample barcodes and UMIs. TCRdb reanalysed the 5' RACE reads using MiXCR and keeps one entry per CDR3 protein. The sample shows fewer than 650,000 distinct CDR3 sequences, 17% of them seen only once. This clonotype was found a few times. Its cognate antigen is unknown. Losses at the gene ends were 4 bases for V and 2 bases for J; bases not matched to a gene: 16. Germline V lookup: CDR1 MGHRA, CDR2 YSYEKL. CDR3 length equals 19 residues. Sequenced: PBMCs or a T cell subset sorted from them (not recorded which). The receptor comes from an adult woman who had mild COVID-19 (a few samples of this study predate the infection). Cell type and time point are not known. The V call is TRBV4-1, the J call TRBJ2-3; 9 positions match TRBD2. The CDR3 sequence: CASSPRVSGASGITDTQYF. CDR3 nucleotides: TGCGCCAGCAGCCCCCGAGTTAGCGGGGCTAGCGGGATCACAGATACGCAGTATTTT.